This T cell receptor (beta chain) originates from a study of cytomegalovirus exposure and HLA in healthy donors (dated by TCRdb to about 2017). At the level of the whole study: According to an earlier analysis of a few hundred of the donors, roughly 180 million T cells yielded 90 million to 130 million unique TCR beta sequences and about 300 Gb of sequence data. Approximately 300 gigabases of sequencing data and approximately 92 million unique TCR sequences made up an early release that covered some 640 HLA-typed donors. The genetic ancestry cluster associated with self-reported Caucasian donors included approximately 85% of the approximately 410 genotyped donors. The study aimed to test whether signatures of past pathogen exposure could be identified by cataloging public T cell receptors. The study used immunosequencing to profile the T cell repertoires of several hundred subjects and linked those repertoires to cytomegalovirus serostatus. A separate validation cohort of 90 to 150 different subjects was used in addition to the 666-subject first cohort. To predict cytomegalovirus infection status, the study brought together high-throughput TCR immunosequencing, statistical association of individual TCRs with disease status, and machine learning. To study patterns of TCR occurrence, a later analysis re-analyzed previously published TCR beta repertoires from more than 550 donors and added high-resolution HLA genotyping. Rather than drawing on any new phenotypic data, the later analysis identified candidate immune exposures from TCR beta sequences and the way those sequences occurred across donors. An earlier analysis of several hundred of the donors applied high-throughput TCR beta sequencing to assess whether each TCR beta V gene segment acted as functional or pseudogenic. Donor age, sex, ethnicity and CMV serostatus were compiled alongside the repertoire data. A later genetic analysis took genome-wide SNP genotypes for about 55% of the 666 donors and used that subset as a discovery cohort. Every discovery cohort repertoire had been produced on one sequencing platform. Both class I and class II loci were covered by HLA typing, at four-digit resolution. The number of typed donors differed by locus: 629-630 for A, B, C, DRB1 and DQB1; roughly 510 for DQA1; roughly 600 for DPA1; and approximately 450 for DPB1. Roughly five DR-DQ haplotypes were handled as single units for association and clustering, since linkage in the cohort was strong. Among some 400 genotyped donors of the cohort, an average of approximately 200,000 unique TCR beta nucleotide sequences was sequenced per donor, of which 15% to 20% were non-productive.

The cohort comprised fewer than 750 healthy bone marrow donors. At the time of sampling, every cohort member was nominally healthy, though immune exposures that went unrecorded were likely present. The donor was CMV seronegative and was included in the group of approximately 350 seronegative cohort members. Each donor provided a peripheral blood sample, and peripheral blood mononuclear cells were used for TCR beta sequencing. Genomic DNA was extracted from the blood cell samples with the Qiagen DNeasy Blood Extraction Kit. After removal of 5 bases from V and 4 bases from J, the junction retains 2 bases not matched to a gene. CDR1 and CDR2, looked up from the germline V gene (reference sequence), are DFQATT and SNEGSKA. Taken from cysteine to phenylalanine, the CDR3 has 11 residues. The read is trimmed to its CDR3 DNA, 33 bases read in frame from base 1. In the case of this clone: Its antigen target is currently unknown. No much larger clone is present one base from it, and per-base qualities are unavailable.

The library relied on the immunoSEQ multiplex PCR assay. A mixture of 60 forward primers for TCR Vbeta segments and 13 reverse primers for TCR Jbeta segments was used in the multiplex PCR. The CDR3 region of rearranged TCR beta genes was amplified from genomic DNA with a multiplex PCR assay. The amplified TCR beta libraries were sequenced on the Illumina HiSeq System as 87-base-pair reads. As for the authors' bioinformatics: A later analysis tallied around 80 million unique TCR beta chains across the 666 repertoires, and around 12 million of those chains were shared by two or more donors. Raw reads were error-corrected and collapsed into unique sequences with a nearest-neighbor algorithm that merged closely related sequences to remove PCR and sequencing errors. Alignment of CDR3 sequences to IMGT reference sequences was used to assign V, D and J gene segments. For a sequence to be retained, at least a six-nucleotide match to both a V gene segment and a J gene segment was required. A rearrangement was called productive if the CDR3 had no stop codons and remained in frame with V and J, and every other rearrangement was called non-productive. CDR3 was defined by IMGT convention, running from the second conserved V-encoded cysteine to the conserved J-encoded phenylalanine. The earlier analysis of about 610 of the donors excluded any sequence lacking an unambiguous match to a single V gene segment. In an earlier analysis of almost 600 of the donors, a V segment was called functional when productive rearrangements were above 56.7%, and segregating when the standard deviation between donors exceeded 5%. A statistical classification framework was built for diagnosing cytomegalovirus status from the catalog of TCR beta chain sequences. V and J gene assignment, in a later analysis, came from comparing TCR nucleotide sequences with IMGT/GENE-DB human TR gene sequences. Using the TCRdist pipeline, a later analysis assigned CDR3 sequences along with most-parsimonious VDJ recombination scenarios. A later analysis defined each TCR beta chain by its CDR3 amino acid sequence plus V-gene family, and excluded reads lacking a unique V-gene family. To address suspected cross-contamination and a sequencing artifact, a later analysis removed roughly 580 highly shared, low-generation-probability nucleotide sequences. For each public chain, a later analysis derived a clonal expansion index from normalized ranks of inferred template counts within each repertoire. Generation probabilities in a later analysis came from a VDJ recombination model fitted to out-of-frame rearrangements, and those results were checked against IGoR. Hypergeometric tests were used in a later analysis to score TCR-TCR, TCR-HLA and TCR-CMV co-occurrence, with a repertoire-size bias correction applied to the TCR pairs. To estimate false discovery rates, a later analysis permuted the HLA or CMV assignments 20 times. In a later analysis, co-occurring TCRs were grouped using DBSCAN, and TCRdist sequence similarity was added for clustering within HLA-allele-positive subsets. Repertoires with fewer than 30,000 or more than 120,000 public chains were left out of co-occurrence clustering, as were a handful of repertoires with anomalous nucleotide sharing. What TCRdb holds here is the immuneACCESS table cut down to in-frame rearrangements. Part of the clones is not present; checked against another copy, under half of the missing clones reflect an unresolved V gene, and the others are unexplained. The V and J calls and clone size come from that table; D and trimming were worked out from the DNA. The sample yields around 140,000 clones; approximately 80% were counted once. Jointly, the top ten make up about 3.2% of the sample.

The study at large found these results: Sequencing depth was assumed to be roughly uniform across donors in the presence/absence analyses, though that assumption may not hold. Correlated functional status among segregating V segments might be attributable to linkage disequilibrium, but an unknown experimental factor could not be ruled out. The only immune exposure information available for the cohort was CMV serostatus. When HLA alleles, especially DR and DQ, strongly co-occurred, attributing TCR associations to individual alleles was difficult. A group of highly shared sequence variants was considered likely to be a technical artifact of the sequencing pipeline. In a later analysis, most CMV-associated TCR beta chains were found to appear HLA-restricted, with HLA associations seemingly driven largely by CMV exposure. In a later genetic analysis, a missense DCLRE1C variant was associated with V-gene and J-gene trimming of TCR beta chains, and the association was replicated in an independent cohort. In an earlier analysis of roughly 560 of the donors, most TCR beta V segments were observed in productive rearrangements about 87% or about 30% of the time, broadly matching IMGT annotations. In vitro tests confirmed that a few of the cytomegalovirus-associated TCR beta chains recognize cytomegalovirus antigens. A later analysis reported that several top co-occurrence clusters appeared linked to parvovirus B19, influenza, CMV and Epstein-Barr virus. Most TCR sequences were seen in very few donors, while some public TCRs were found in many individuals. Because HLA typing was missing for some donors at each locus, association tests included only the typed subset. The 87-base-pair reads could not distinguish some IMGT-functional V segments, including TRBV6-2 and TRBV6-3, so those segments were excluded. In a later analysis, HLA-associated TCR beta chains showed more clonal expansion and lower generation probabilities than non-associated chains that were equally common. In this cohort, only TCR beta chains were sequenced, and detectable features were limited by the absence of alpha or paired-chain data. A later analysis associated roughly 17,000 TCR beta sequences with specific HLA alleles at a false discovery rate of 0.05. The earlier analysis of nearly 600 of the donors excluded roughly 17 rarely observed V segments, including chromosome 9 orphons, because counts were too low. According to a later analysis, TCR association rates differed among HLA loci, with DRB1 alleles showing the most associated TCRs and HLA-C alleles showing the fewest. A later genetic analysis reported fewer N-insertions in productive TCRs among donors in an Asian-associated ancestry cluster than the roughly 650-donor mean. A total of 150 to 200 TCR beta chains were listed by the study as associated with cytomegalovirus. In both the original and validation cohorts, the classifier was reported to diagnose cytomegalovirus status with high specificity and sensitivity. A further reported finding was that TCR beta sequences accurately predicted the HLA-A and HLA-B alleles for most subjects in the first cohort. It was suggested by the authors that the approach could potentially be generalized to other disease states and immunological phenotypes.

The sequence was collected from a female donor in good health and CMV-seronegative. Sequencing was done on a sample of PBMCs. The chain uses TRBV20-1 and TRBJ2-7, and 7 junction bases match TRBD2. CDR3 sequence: CSASSGYEQYF. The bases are TGCAGTGCTTCTAGCGGTTACGAGCAGTACTTC.